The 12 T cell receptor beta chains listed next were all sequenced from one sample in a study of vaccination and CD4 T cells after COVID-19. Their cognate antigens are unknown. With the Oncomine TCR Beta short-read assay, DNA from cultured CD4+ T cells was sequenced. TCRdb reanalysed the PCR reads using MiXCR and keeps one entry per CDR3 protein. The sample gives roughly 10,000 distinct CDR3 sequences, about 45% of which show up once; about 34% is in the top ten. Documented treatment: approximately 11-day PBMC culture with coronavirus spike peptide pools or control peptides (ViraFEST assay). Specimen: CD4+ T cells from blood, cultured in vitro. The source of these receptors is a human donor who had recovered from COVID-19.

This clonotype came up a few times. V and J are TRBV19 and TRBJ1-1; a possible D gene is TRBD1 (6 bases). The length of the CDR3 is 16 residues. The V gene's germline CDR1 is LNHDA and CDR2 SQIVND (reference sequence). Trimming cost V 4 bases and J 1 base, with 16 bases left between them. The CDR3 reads CASSTSPGTKNTEAFF. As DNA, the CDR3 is TGTGCCAGTAGTACCTCTCCCGGGACAAAGAACACTGAAGCTTTCTTT.

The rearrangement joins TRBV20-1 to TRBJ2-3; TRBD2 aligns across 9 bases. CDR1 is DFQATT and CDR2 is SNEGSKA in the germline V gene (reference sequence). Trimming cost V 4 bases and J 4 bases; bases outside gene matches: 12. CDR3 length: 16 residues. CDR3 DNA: TGCAGTGCTATCGGGCGGGGGGGCTGGTTGTCAGATACGCAGTATTTT. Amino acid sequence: CSAIGRGGWLSDTQYF.

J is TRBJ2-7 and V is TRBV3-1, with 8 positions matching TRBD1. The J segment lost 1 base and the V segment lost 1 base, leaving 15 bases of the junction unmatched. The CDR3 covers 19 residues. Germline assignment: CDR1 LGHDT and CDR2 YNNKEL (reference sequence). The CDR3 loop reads CASSQVSPRTGSSSYEQYF. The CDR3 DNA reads TGTGCCAGCAGCCAAGTCTCCCCGAGGACAGGGAGCTCTTCCTACGAGCAGTACTTC.

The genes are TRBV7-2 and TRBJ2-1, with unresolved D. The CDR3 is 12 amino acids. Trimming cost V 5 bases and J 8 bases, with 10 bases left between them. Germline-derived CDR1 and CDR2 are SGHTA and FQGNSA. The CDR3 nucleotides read TGTGCCAGCAGCCAACTTCGCGATGAGCAGTTCTTC. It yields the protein CASSQLRDEQFF.

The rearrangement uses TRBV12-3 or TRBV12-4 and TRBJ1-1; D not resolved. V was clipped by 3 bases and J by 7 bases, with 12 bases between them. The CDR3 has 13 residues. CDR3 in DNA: TGTGCCAGCAGTTTGATTCGGGCAGATGAAGCTTTCTTT. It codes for CASSLIRADEAFF.

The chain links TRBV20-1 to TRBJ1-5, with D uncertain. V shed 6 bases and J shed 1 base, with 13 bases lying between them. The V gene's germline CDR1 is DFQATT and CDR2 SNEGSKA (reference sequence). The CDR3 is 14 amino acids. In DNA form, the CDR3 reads TGCAGTGCCGCGGGCCGACAAAGCAATCAGCCCCAGCATTTT. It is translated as CSAAGRQSNQPQHF.

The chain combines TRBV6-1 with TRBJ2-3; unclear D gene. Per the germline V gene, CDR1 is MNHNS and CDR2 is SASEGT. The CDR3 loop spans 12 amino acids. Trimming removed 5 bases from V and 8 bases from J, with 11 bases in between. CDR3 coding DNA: TGTGCCAGCAGTCCCCCTCGCGGTACGCAGTATTTT. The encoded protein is CASSPPRGTQYF.

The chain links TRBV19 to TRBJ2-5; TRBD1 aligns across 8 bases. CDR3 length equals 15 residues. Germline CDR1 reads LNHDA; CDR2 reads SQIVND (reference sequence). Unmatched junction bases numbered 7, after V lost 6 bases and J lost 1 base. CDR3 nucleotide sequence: TGTGCCAGTAGCCTGACGGACAGGGTCCAAGAGACCCAGTACTTC. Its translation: CASSLTDRVQETQYF. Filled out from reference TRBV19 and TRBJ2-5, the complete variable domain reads DGGITQSPKYLFRKEGQNVTLSCEQNLNHDAMYWYRQDPGQGLRLIYYSQIVNDFQKGDIAEGYSVSREKKESFPLTVTSAQKNPTAFYLCASSLTDRVQETQYFGPGTRLLVL.

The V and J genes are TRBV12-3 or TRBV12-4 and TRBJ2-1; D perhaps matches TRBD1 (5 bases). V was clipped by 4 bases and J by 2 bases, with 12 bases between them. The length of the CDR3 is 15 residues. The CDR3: CASSSVGLTYNEQFF. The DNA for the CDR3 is TGTGCCAGCAGTTCGGTGGGGCTTACCTACAATGAGCAGTTCTTC.

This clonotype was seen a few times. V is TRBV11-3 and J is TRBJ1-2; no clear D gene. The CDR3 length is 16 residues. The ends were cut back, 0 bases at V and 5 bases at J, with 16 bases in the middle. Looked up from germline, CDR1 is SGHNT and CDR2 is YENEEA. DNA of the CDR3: TGTGCCAGCAGCTTAGATTTTTCTACACCCCATTATGGCTACACCTTC. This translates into CASSLDFSTPHYGYTF.

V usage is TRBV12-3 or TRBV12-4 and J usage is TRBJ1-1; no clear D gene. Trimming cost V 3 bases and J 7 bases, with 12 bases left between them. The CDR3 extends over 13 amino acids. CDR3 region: CASSLRPGSEAFF. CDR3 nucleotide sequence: TGTGCCAGCAGTTTGAGGCCAGGAAGTGAAGCTTTCTTT.

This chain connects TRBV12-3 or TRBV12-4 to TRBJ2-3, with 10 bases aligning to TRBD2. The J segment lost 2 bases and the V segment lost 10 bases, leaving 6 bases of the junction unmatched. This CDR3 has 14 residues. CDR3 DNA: TGTGCCACACTAAGCGGGGGGGCCACAGATACGCAGTATTTT. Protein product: CATLSGGATDTQYF.